This TCR beta chain came from a study of human T cells and chemical hapten exposure. Time point meaning: patch test 1, 2 weeks after DPC sensitization. Treatment denoted: therapeutic diphenylcyclopropenone sensitization with weekly scalp DPC. Unfractionated whole blood was the source from which total RNA was extracted. Using its own MiXCR run on the RACE reads, TCRdb lists one record per CDR3 protein. The profile shows 75,000 to 95,000 distinct CDR3 sequences, approximately 10% of them singletons. This clonotype occurred many times. This TCR was sampled from a woman aged 55-69 years with alopecia areata. Some clones in this sample may be carry-over from other donors' samples. The sequencing used whole blood, collected in connection with sensitization to the hapten diphenylcyclopropenone (DPC).

The CDR3 DNA follows: TGTGCCAGCAGCCGCCGGGACAGGAAGACACCCCTCCACTTT. This codes for CASSRRDRKTPLHF. This chain links TRBV11-2 with TRBJ1-6; TRBD1 agrees at 8 bases. The CDR3 spans 14 residues. Germline assignment: CDR1 SGHAT and CDR2 FQNNGV. The V segment lost 5 bases and the J segment 11 bases; nucleotides outside the gene matches: 8.